The 23 T cell receptor beta chains below all came from one sample that was sequenced in a study of Graves' ophthalmopathy and Graves' hyperthyroidism. Beta-chain TCR CDR3 regions were amplified from RNA transcripts. First-round RT-PCR employed HTBI primers, with a second-round multiplex PCR after it. Using its own MiXCR run on the multiplex PCR reads, TCRdb lists one record per CDR3 protein. The sample carries about half a million distinct CDR3 sequences, about an eighth recorded once. The specimen was blood. The receptors were sampled from a woman in her twenties or thirties with Graves' ophthalmopathy.

This chain uses TRBV28 with TRBJ1-2, with D unresolved. CDR3 length equals 16 residues. V shed 4 bases and J shed 8 bases, with 23 bases lying between them. The germline V gene has CDR1 MDHEN and CDR2 SYDVKM. This CDR3 is CASSSNKVRRASGYTF. The CDR3 DNA reads TGTGCCAGCAGTTCCAACAAAGTCCGACGAGCGAGCGGCTACACCTTC.

This clonotype was recorded many times. The chain has TRBV6-1 and TRBJ1-1; D is uncertain. The CDR3 is made up of 14 amino acids. The V end was cut by 2 bases, the J end by 0 bases, with 7 bases between. Germline values: CDR1 MNHNS, CDR2 SASEGT. This CDR3 is CASSEWQMNTEAFF. CDR3 coding DNA: TGTGCCAGCAGTGAATGGCAGATGAACACTGAAGCTTTCTTT.

This clonotype showed up many times. CDR3 sequence: CASNSGRKAQYF. The CDR3 nucleotides read TGTGCCAGCAACTCGGGGAGAAAGGCCCAGTACTTC. This chain links TRBV12-3 or TRBV12-4 with TRBJ2-5; D is possibly TRBD2 (5 bases). Between the trimmed V and J ends, which lost 7 bases and 9 bases, there was a span of 15 bases. The CDR3 is 12 residues long.

This clonotype was recorded many times. This chain links TRBV6-2 or TRBV6-3 with TRBJ2-2, with a possible D match to TRBD2 (5 bases). Germline CDR1 is MNHEY and CDR2 is SVGEGT. The CDR3 extends over 14 amino acids. The ends were cut back, 7 bases at V and 3 bases at J, with 12 bases in the middle. The CDR3, as DNA: TGTGCCAGCACGGGGAGCTACCACACCGGGGAGCTGTTTTTT. This gives the protein CASTGSYHTGELFF.

Only a few counts were recorded for this clonotype. V is TRBV4-1 and J is TRBJ2-5; the D gene is possibly TRBD2 (6 bases). The CDR3 runs 16 residues. Germline CDR1 and CDR2: MGHRA and YSYEKL. Trimming cost V 0 bases and J 5 bases, with 16 bases left between them. CDR3 loop: CASSQDSGGSWETQYF. The CDR3 bases are TGCGCCAGCAGCCAAGATTCCGGGGGTAGCTGGGAGACCCAGTACTTC.

This clonotype has a count of ten or more. The V call is TRBV2, the J call TRBJ2-6, with TRBD2 matching 10 bases. Germline CDR1 and CDR2: SNHLY and FYNNEI. CDR3 length: 18 residues. V gave up 4 bases and J gave up 2 bases; unmatched junction bases: 8. The CDR3 DNA sequence: TGTGCCAGCAGTGCAGAGGTAGCGGGAGGCACTGGGGCCAACGTCCTGACTTTC. Encoded protein: CASSAEVAGGTGANVLTF.

This clonotype was observed many times. This sequence joins TRBV6-2 or TRBV6-3 and TRBJ2-7, with 8 positions matching TRBD1. There are 17 residues in the CDR3. With 4 bases clipped from V and 2 bases from J, the junction kept 13 bases outside the gene matches. The germline CDR1 and CDR2 sequences are MNHEY and SVGEGT. CDR3 nucleotide sequence: TGTGCCAGCAGTTGGACCTATGGACAGGGTATAACCTACGAGCAGTACTTC. Translated: CASSWTYGQGITYEQYF.

On this clonotype: This could be a read error, since a much larger clone is one nucleotide away. This sequence joins TRBV9 and TRBJ1-6; no firm D call. The CDR3 runs 16 residues. Germline V gene lookup returns CDR1 SGDLS and CDR2 YYNGEE. CDR3 residues: CASSVGPSSYNSSLHF. The CDR3 DNA reads as TGTGCCAGCAGCGTAGGTCCGAGCTCCTATAATTCATCCCTCCACTTT.

This clonotype was seen at least ten times. The rearrangement joins TRBV12-3 or TRBV12-4 to TRBJ1-6; D gene unclear. The ends were cut back, 4 bases at V and 14 bases at J, with 12 bases in the middle. The CDR3 consists of 12 residues. CDR3 sequence reads: CASSSGVFTLHF. CDR3 coding DNA: TGTGCCAGCAGTTCAGGAGTATTCACCCTCCACTTT.

This clonotype was seen repeatedly, ten times or more. This chain links TRBV11-2 with TRBJ2-7, with TRBD2 matching 7 bases. The junction had 11 bases not matched to a gene; V was cut back by 1 base and J by 5 bases. The CDR3 runs to 16 residues. The germline gives CDR1 SGHAT, CDR2 FQNNGV. The CDR3 nucleotides read TGTGCCAGCAGCTTAGTAGGCGGGAGTAAGGAGGACGAGCAGTACTTC. Translating it yields CASSLVGGSKEDEQYF.

This clonotype has a handful of counts. This rearrangement joins TRBV3-1 to TRBJ2-7; 8 bases line up with TRBD1. The CDR3 spans 15 residues. CDR1 is LGHDT and CDR2 is YNNKEL in the germline V gene (reference sequence). The J segment lost 7 bases and the V segment lost 3 bases, leaving 11 bases of the junction unmatched. This chain's CDR3 is CASSHRQGSGREQYF. CDR3 nucleotides: TGTGCCAGCAGCCATAGACAGGGGTCGGGTCGGGAGCAGTACTTC.

This clonotype showed up many times. The J gene is TRBJ2-5, the V gene TRBV13; TRBD2 matches 11 bases. Germline assignment: CDR1 PRHDT and CDR2 FYEKMQ (reference sequence). The V segment lost 6 bases and the J segment 1 base; nucleotides outside the gene matches: 10. This CDR3 has 17 residues. The CDR3 here is CASRPSPGLAVQETQYF. In DNA form, the CDR3 reads TGTGCCAGCAGGCCCAGTCCGGGACTAGCGGTCCAAGAGACCCAGTACTTC.

This clonotype was counted ten times or more. The chain combines TRBV20-1 with TRBJ1-6, with TRBD1 matching 9 bases. Trimming took 6 bases from V and 8 from J; bases not matched to a gene: 8. Germline V gene data show CDR1 as DFQATT and CDR2 as SNEGSKA (reference sequence). The CDR3 has 14 residues. CDR3 region: CSAADRGWDSPLHF. The CDR3 DNA sequence: TGCAGTGCAGCTGACAGGGGGTGGGATTCACCCCTCCACTTT.

This clonotype occurred a few times. A much larger clonotype is one base distant, so this may be a read error. The V gene is TRBV5-1, the J gene TRBJ1-2; 7 bases line up with TRBD1. The CDR3 runs 12 residues. The V gene end was trimmed by 6 bases and the J gene end by 8 bases; junction bases not matched to a gene: 7. The germline CDR1 and CDR2 sequences are SGHRS and YFSETQ. CDR3: CASTDRVGGYTF. DNA of the CDR3: TGCGCCAGCACCGACAGGGTAGGCGGCTACACCTTC.

This clonotype was seen repeatedly, ten times or more. This chain uses TRBV6-1 with TRBJ2-7; D may be TRBD2 (6 bases). V was clipped by 3 bases and J by 1 base, with 13 bases between them. Germline V CDR1 and CDR2: MNHNS, SASEGT. This CDR3 is 15 amino acids long. The CDR3 reads CASSEVGLPSYEQYF. CDR3 in DNA: TGTGCCAGCAGTGAGGTCGGACTACCTTCCTACGAGCAGTACTTC.

Many counts were recorded for this clonotype. The chain has TRBV10-3 and TRBJ2-7; the D gene could be TRBD1 or TRBD2 (6 bases each). This CDR3 comprises 12 residues. V was shortened by 3 bases and J by 4 bases, with 7 bases between the two germline ends. Germline values: CDR1 ENHRY, CDR2 SYGVKD. CDR3 coding DNA: TGTGCCATCAGTGAAGGGGGGTACGAGCAGTACTTC. This encodes CAISEGGYEQYF.

This clonotype was detected ten times or more. The chain is built from TRBV29-1 and TRBJ2-2; D is tentatively TRBD1 or TRBD2 (6 bases each). V was pared by 3 bases and J by 6 bases, with 11 bases between. CDR1 is SQVTM, CDR2 ANQGSEA, per germline. The length of the CDR3 is 13 residues. The CDR3, as DNA: TGCAGCGTTGAGAACAGGGAGGCCGGGGAGCTGTTTTTT. Protein: CSVENREAGELFF.

This clonotype was counted ten times or more. The V and J genes are TRBV4-1 and TRBJ1-5, with 9 bases identical to TRBD1. V was clipped by 2 bases and J by 7 bases; unmatched bases: 6. The CDR3 is made up of 15 amino acids. Looked up from germline, CDR1 is MGHRA and CDR2 is YSYEKL. The DNA for the CDR3 is TGCGCCAGCAGCCAACAGGACAGGGGAGGCCAGCCCCAGCATTTT. It translates to CASSQQDRGGQPQHF.

This clonotype was observed at least ten times. This rearrangement joins TRBV5-1 to TRBJ1-1; a possible D gene is TRBD1 (6 bases). This CDR3 is built from 14 residues. Looked up from germline, CDR1 is SGHRS and CDR2 is YFSETQ. V was cut by 3 bases and J by 3 bases, with 12 bases left in between. The CDR3 nucleotides are TGCGCCAGCAGCTGGTGGGGGGCGGACACTGAAGCTTTCTTT. Its translation: CASSWWGADTEAFF. Variable domain in full (rest from reference TRBV5-1 and TRBJ1-1): KAGVTQTPRYLIKTRGQQVTLSCSPISGHRSVSWYQQTPGQGLQFLFEYFSETQRNKGNFPGRFSGRQFSNSRSEMNVSTLELGDSALYLCASSWWGADTEAFFGQGTRLTVV.

This clonotype was seen repeatedly, ten times or more. V is TRBV5-5 and J is TRBJ2-5; D is unresolved. V was cut by 2 bases and J by 5 bases, with 4 bases left in between. The germline gives CDR1 SGHKS, CDR2 YYEKEE (reference sequence). The CDR3 has 11 residues. The CDR3, as DNA: TGTGCCAGCAGCTTCACGGAGACCCAGTACTTC. This codes for CASSFTETQYF. The complete variable domain, with remaining parts taken from reference TRBV5-5 and TRBJ2-5, reads DAGVTQSPTHLIKTRGQQVTLRCSPISGHKSVSWYQQVLGQGPQFIFQYYEKEERGRGNFPDRFSARQFPNYSSELNVNALLLGDSALYLCASSFTETQYFGPGTRLLVL.

The J gene is TRBJ1-2, the V gene TRBV19; TRBD1 might be the D (5 bases). CDR1 and CDR2 (germline): LNHDA, SQIVND (reference sequence). V was trimmed by 7 bases and J by 5 bases, leaving 26 bases between them. The CDR3 extends over 17 amino acids. Written as DNA, the CDR3 is TGTGCCAGTAACCTACATGATCGGGGGACGATTCGATATGGCTACACCTTC. This gives the protein CASNLHDRGTIRYGYTF.

Ten or more counts support this clonotype. The chain combines TRBV30 with TRBJ1-1, with D unclear. CDR3 length equals 13 residues. V shed 1 base and J shed 3 bases, with 9 bases lying between them. Looked up from germline, CDR1 is GTSNPN and CDR2 is SVGIG (reference sequence). The CDR3 DNA reads as TGTGCCTGGAGTGAGAGGGTTTACACTGAAGCTTTCTTT. This codes for CAWSERVYTEAFF.

This clonotype was recorded at least ten times. The DNA of the CDR3 is TGCAGTGCTGGGGGCCGGACAGGGGGGAACGAGCAGTACTTC. Encoded protein: CSAGGRTGGNEQYF. The chain employs TRBV20-1 and TRBJ2-7; the match to TRBD1 covers 10 bases. The CDR3 covers 14 residues. V dropped 5 bases and J dropped 5; count of bases not matched to a gene: 9. Germline V gene sequence: CDR1 DFQATT, CDR2 SNEGSKA (reference sequence).